The 29 T cell receptor beta chains below were found in one sample sequenced in a study of cytomegalovirus exposure and HLA in healthy donors. PCR employed 60 Vbeta and 13 Jbeta primers. Here immunoSEQ multiplex PCR was the method, and the copy in TCRdb shows in-frame clones only, minus some. The repertoire holds 130,000 to 150,000 clones, with roughly 83% as singletons. Sequenced: PBMCs. These receptors were taken from a man between 40 and 49 years old in good health and CMV-seropositive.

This clone was found once. This chain links TRBV6-5 with TRBJ1-2, with D perhaps TRBD1 (6 bases). The CDR3 totals 15 residues. V was clipped by 3 bases and J by 2 bases, with 13 bases between them. CDR1 and CDR2 (germline): MNHEY, SVGAGI. The CDR3 DNA reads TGTGCCAGCAGTTATTCAAAGACAGGCAACTATGGCTACACCTTC. The encoded protein is CASSYSKTGNYGYTF.

J is TRBJ1-1 and V is TRBV9, with no clear D. The ends were cut back, 1 base at V and 0 bases at J, with 4 bases in the middle. In germline, CDR1 is SGDLS, CDR2 YYNGEE. This CDR3 region has 13 residues. Here the CDR3 DNA reads TGTGCCAGCAGCGTAACGGTGAACACTGAAGCTTTCTTT. Its translation: CASSVTVNTEAFF.

The chain links TRBV30 to TRBJ2-3, with TRBD2 matching over 8 bases. Unmatched junction bases numbered 10, after V lost 7 bases and J lost 4 bases. CDR1 is GTSNPN and CDR2 is SVGIG in the germline V gene (reference sequence). The CDR3 loop spans 14 amino acids. CDR3 DNA sequence: TGTGCCTCGACTGGACGGGGGGGCCCAGATACGCAGTATTTT. Translated, it gives CASTGRGGPDTQYF. The variable domain in full, completed from reference TRBV30 and TRBJ2-3, reads SQTIHQWPATLVQPVGSPLSLECTVEGTSNPNLYWYRQAAGRGLQLLFYSVGIGQISSEVPQNLSASRPQDRQFILSSKKLLLSDSGFYLCASTGRGGPDTQYFGPGTRLTVL.

The CDR3 region is CASSLRGQGEAFF. Written as DNA, the CDR3 is TGCGCCAGCAGCCTCAGGGGGCAAGGTGAAGCTTTCTTT. The chain carries TRBV5-1 and TRBJ1-1; 8 bases are a match to TRBD1. Losses at the gene ends were 4 bases for V and 7 bases for J; bases not matched to a gene: 6. The CDR3 runs to 13 residues. CDR1 and CDR2 (germline): SGHRS, YFSETQ.

This clone was counted a single time. The chain links TRBV4-1 to TRBJ2-7; perhaps TRBD1 as D (6 bases). The CDR3 length is 16 residues. In germline, CDR1 is MGHRA, CDR2 YSYEKL. Trimming took off 6 bases at V and 5 bases at J, with 23 bases between the two ends. Here the CDR3 reads CASRRTVGTYAHEQYF. The CDR3, as DNA: TGCGCCAGCAGAAGGACGGTTGGGACATATGCCCACGAGCAGTACTTC.

The chain combines TRBV9 with TRBJ2-6; D is possibly TRBD2 (5 bases). Trimming cost V 0 bases and J 11 bases, with 12 bases left between them. The CDR3 covers 14 residues. Germline V gene sequence: CDR1 SGDLS, CDR2 YYNGEE. The CDR3 region is CASSVDGETDVLTF. The CDR3 DNA reads TGTGCCAGCAGCGTAGACGGGGAGACGGACGTCCTGACTTTC.

The chain uses TRBV2 and TRBJ2-3, with 8 bases aligning to TRBD2. The V segment lost 6 bases and the J segment 0 bases; nucleotides outside the gene matches: 2. This CDR3 spans 14 amino acids. CDR1 SNHLY and CDR2 FYNNEI come from the germline V gene. The CDR3 loop is CASSGRVSTDTQYF. The DNA of the CDR3 is TGTGCCAGCAGCGGGAGGGTTAGCACAGATACGCAGTATTTT. The full variable domain, completed using reference TRBV2 and TRBJ2-3, is EPEVTQTPSHQVTQMGQEVILRCVPISNHLYFYWYRQILGQKVEFLVSFYNNEISEKSEIFDDQFSVERPDGSNFTLKIRSTKLEDSAMYFCASSGRVSTDTQYFGPGTRLTVL.

Regarding this clone: At one end, the junction sequence differs from germline, possibly due to a read error. The chain recombines TRBV30 with TRBJ1-2; 7 bases are a match to TRBD1. The germline V gene has CDR1 GTSNPN and CDR2 SVGIG (reference sequence). CDR3 length equals 15 residues. The CDR3 is CAWSVQSGGGHGSTF. CDR3 nucleotide sequence: TGTGCCTGGAGTGTACAATCGGGAGGGGGCCATGGCTCCACCTTC.

The rearrangement joins TRBV2 to TRBJ2-1; D is ambiguous. Germline V gene data show CDR1 as SNHLY and CDR2 as FYNNEI. The CDR3 totals 13 residues. Between the trimmed V and J ends, which lost 6 bases and 10 bases, there was a span of 16 bases. This CDR3 reads CASSPTRTLEQFF. In DNA form, the CDR3 reads TGTGCCAGCAGCCCTACCCGCACGTTAGAGCAGTTCTTC.

This clone appeared once. The chain combines TRBV6-6 with TRBJ2-5; D ambiguous. The CDR3 runs to 13 residues. The germline V gene encodes CDR1 MNHNY and CDR2 SVGAGI (reference sequence). V lost 6 bases and J lost 5, with 13 bases in between. DNA of the CDR3: TGTGCCAGCAGCCCCCCCGTGGAGGAGACCCAGTACTTC. Protein sequence: CASSPPVEETQYF.

The CDR3 DNA reads TGTGCCAGCAGTGAAATGGTAGCGGGGATCGGGCAGTTCTTC. This gives the protein CASSEMVAGIGQFF. The chain uses TRBV2 and TRBJ2-1; 8 nucleotides line up with TRBD2. This CDR3 comprises 14 residues. J gave up 12 bases and V 2 bases, and 9 bases lay outside the gene matches. Germline V gene lookup returns CDR1 SNHLY and CDR2 FYNNEI.

The genes are TRBV19 and TRBJ2-1; D might be TRBD1 (7 bases). The V end was cut by 5 bases, the J end by 10 bases, with 18 bases between. The CDR3 has 14 amino acids. Germline CDR1 reads LNHDA; CDR2 reads SQIVND (reference sequence). The CDR3 loop reads CASSRETGTGEQFF. The CDR3 DNA follows: TGTGCCAGTAGTCGGGAGACAGGGACCGGCGAGCAGTTCTTC.

V gene TRBV14 combines with J gene TRBJ1-4; 9 bases line up with TRBD1. Germline lookup yields CDR1 SGHDN and CDR2 FVKESK. V lost 8 bases and J lost 0; bases outside the gene matches: 16. The CDR3 spans 19 residues. CDR3 in amino acids: CASLLAEGQGLSTNEKLFF. CDR3 DNA: TGTGCCAGCCTCCTTGCCGAAGGACAGGGGTTATCAACTAATGAAAAACTGTTTTTT.

This rearrangement joins TRBV27 to TRBJ2-3, with 7 bases lining up with TRBD1. The germline V gene has CDR1 MNHEY and CDR2 SMNVEV (reference sequence). Trimming cost V 6 bases and J 6 bases; bases outside gene matches: 9. The length of the CDR3 is 14 residues. The CDR3 loop is CASRKQGSGDTQYF. The CDR3 DNA follows: TGTGCCAGCAGGAAACAGGGGTCTGGGGATACGCAGTATTTT.

The chain has TRBV5-1 and TRBJ2-3; 7 nucleotides agree with TRBD2. The CDR3 runs to 16 residues. The germline V gene has CDR1 SGHRS and CDR2 YFSETQ. V shed 3 bases and J 0 bases; nucleotides not matched to a gene: 7. CDR3 residues: CASSSRGTTSTDTQYF. The CDR3 DNA reads TGCGCCAGCAGCTCCCGCGGGACTACTAGCACAGATACGCAGTATTTT.

This chain uses TRBV2 with TRBJ2-3; 7 nucleotides line up with TRBD2. J was trimmed by 1 base and V by 6 bases; bases with no gene match: 4. Germline CDR1 and CDR2: SNHLY and FYNNEI. This CDR3 is built from 14 residues. The CDR3 bases are TGTGCCAGCAGGAGCGGGGCGGGCACAGATACGCAGTATTTT. It encodes CASRSGAGTDTQYF.

This clone was seen only once. The V gene is TRBV6-6, the J gene TRBJ2-7; 10 bases are shared with TRBD2. CDR3 length: 14 amino acids. CDR1 and CDR2 from the germline V gene are MNHNY and SVGAGI (reference sequence). Losses at the gene ends were 6 bases for V and 4 bases for J; bases not matched to a gene: 6. CDR3 nucleotide sequence: TGTGCCAGCAGCCTTGGACTAGCGGTGTACGAGCAGTACTTC. Translation: CASSLGLAVYEQYF.

The V call is TRBV7-2, the J call TRBJ1-5; D gene uncertain. Germline V gene sequence: CDR1 SGHTA, CDR2 FQGNSA. The CDR3 is 14 amino acids. V was cut by 3 bases and J by 4 bases, with 10 bases left in between. The CDR3 nucleotides read TGTGCCAGCAGCTTTAAAGGAGGGAATCAGCCCCAGCATTTT. This translates into CASSFKGGNQPQHF.

V and J are TRBV11-2 and TRBJ1-4; D is unclear. This CDR3 is built from 14 residues. CDR1 and CDR2 from the germline V gene are SGHAT and FQNNGV. V was trimmed by 5 bases and J by 2 bases, leaving 9 bases between them. As DNA, the CDR3 is TGTGCCAGCAGCGCTATTCACACTAATGAAAAACTGTTTTTT. This codes for CASSAIHTNEKLFF.

This clone was observed once. This chain joins TRBV28 and TRBJ1-5; 8 bases fit TRBD1. The CDR3 totals 13 residues. Germline CDR1 MDHEN, CDR2 SYDVKM. J gave up 5 bases and V 11 bases, and 8 bases lay outside the gene matches. The CDR3 sequence is CAARWGQDQPQHF. The CDR3 DNA reads as TGTGCCGCACGTTGGGGACAGGATCAGCCCCAGCATTTT. The variable domain in full, completed from reference TRBV28 and TRBJ1-5, reads DVKVTQSSRYLVKRTGEKVFLECVQDMDHENMFWYRQDPGLGLRLIYFSYDVKMKEKGDIPEGYSVSREKKERFSLILESASTNQTSMYLCAARWGQDQPQHFGDGTRLSIL.

The rearrangement uses TRBV7-2 and TRBJ2-7; 9 positions agree with TRBD2. CDR3 length equals 17 residues. V dropped 2 bases and J dropped 5; count of bases not matched to a gene: 13. CDR1 is SGHTA and CDR2 is FQGNSA in the germline V gene. The CDR3 coding sequence is TGTGCCAGCAGCTTAAATTTGGGACTAGCCGTGATCCACGAGCAGTACTTC. Translating gives CASSLNLGLAVIHEQYF.

In the case of this clone: Different DNA sequences within this sample yield the same CDR3. V usage is TRBV18 and J usage is TRBJ1-1; 7 positions agree with TRBD1. V lost 5 bases, J lost 0 bases, and 3 bases stayed unmatched. The CDR3 loop spans 14 amino acids. Looked up from germline, CDR1 is KGHSH and CDR2 is LQKENI. CDR3 bases: TGTGCCAGCTCAAGGACAGGTATGAACACTGAAGCTTTCTTT. Translating it yields CASSRTGMNTEAFF.

The CDR3 region has the DNA TGTGCCATCAGTGAGATGCGGACTACAGTAGATACGCAGTATTTT. Translating gives CAISEMRTTVDTQYF. J is TRBJ2-3 and V is TRBV10-3; a possible D gene is TRBD2 (6 bases). V was cut by 2 bases and J by 5 bases, with 14 bases left in between. The germline V gene encodes CDR1 ENHRY and CDR2 SYGVKD. The CDR3 loop spans 15 amino acids.

The chain employs TRBV9 and TRBJ2-7, with 9 nucleotides matching TRBD2. Germline CDR1 is SGDLS and CDR2 is YYNGEE. The CDR3 has 16 residues. V lost 1 base to trimming and J lost 5 bases; unmatched junction nucleotides: 10. The CDR3 coding sequence is TGTGCCAGCAGCGTATCTTTACTAGCGGGCTCACACGAGCAGTACTTC. Its protein product is CASSVSLLAGSHEQYF.

V usage is TRBV7-3 and J usage is TRBJ2-7, with TRBD1 identical over 9 bases. The CDR3 covers 15 residues. Germline loops: CDR1 SGHTA, CDR2 FQGTGA. Unmatched junction bases numbered 10, after V lost 5 bases and J lost 5 bases. In DNA form, the CDR3 reads TGTGCCAGCAGCCCCCAGGGACAGGGTATCGACGAGCAGTACTTC. Its protein product is CASSPQGQGIDEQYF. The entire variable domain, with the rest obtained from reference TRBV7-3 and TRBJ2-7, is as follows: GAGVSQTPSNKVTEKGKYVELRCDPISGHTALYWYRQSLGQGPEFLIYFQGTGAADDSGLPNDRFFAVRPEGSVSTLKIQRTERGDSAVYLCASSPQGQGIDEQYFGPGTRLTVT.

V and J are TRBV19 and TRBJ1-1; 7 bases align to TRBD1. The J segment lost 3 bases and the V segment lost 1 base, leaving 5 bases of the junction unmatched. The CDR3 sequence is 15 residues long. Germline V CDR1 and CDR2: LNHDA, SQIVND (reference sequence). CDR3 loop: CASSIVDRVDTEAFF. The CDR3 nucleotides read TGTGCCAGTAGTATAGTAGACAGGGTCGACACTGAAGCTTTCTTT.

This sequence joins TRBV9 and TRBJ2-3, with 12 bases matching TRBD2. This CDR3 is built from 16 residues. Germline loops: CDR1 SGDLS, CDR2 YYNGEE. V shed 4 bases and J 2 bases; nucleotides not matched to a gene: 5. DNA of the CDR3: TGTGCCAGCAGCTACGGACTAGCGGGGACCACAGATACGCAGTATTTT. Translation gives CASSYGLAGTTDTQYF.

This clone was detected only a few times. This chain joins TRBV7-2 and TRBJ1-6; D is ambiguous. The V end lost 5 bases, the J end lost 5 bases, and 16 bases lay between the germline ends. The CDR3 length is 16 residues. Germline V gives CDR1 SGHTA, CDR2 FQGNSA. CDR3 nucleotides: TGTGCCAGCAGCGCGTTCTCCGGGGTCCATAATTCACCCCTCCACTTT. Its translation: CASSAFSGVHNSPLHF.

The chain has TRBV10-3 and TRBJ1-5; D perhaps matches TRBD1 (5 bases). Between the trimmed V and J ends, which lost 2 bases and 6 bases, there was a span of 11 bases. Germline assignment: CDR1 ENHRY and CDR2 SYGVKD. This CDR3 has 14 amino acids. CDR3 in DNA: TGTGCCATCAGTGAGGGAGGGGCGCCTCAGCCCCAGCATTTT. This sequence encodes CAISEGGAPQPQHF.